This entry features one T cell receptor beta chain sequence. The sample is drawn from a study of blood T cell repertoires in COVID-19. Participant age was 18 to 89 years, and participants resided in around 24 US areas. Clinical history as reported by participants underpinned cohort assignment. This CDR3 has 13 residues. Germline loops: CDR1 SGHAT, CDR2 FQNNGV. Trimming pared 1 base from V and 1 base from J, leaving 4 bases between. Method: immunoSEQ multiplex PCR; TCRdb's copy keeps in-frame clones and lacks some. This table holds about 220,000 clones, just over 85% found once. Material: PBMCs or T cells enriched from blood (not recorded which). V and J are TRBV11-2 and TRBJ1-1, with unresolved D. The TCR originated in a woman in her 50s with acute COVID-19. CDR3 loop: CASSLGQNTEAFF. The CDR3 DNA is TGTGCCAGCAGCTTAGGGCAGAACACTGAAGCTTTCTTT.